Each of the 3 T cell receptor beta chains below was sequenced from the same sample in a study of blood T cells in healthy people across ages. A second about 6 to 11 cycle PCR used barcoded and J-beta primers. TCRdb processed the 5' RACE reads anew with MiXCR; each CDR3 protein has one entry. The sample holds around 2 million distinct CDR3 sequences, around 40% seen once. Sequenced: blood. Receptor source: a human donor in good health.

In its sample, this clonotype was seen a few times. J is TRBJ1-2 and V is TRBV6-1; perhaps TRBD1 as D (5 bases). Germline values: CDR1 MNHNS, CDR2 SASEGT. CDR3 length equals 15 residues. V lost 6 bases and J 5 bases, leaving 19 bases between the germline ends. The CDR3 DNA reads as TGTGCCAGCAGCACCCGGGGCGGGGGAGGATATGGCTACACCTTC. Residues: CASSTRGGGGYGYTF.

This rearrangement joins TRBV6-6 to TRBJ1-1, with D unresolved. Trimming shortened V by 2 bases and J by 0 bases, and 7 bases separated the two germline ends. The CDR3 spans 14 residues. The germline V gene has CDR1 MNHNY and CDR2 SVGAGI (reference sequence). This CDR3 is CASSYGRVNTEAFF. CDR3 DNA: TGTGCCAGCAGTTACGGGAGAGTGAACACTGAAGCTTTCTTT.

This rearrangement joins TRBV2 to TRBJ1-2; unclear D gene. Trimming pared 3 bases from V and 4 bases from J, leaving 9 bases between. CDR3 length: 13 residues. Germline-derived CDR1 and CDR2 are SNHLY and FYNNEI. The chain's CDR3 is CASSEMGIYGYTF. As DNA, the CDR3 is TGTGCCAGCAGTGAGATGGGAATCTATGGCTACACCTTC.